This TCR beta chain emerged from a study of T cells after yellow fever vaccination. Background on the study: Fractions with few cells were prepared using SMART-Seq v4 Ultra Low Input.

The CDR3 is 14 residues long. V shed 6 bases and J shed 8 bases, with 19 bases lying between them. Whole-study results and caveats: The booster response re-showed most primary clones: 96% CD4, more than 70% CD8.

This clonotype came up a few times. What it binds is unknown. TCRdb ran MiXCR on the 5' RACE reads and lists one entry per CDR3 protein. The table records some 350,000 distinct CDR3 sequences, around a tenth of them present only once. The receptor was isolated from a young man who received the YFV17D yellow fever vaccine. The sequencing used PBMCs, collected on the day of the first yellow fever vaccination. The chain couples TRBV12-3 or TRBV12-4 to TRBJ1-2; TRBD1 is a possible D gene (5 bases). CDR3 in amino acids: CASRAQGFFFGYTF. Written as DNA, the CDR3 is TGTGCCAGCAGAGCCCAGGGTTTTTTTTTCGGCTACACCTTC.